This T cell receptor beta chain was sequenced during a study of CD8+ T cells in alopecia areata. Study at large: Treated patients were given 5 to 10 mg oral tofacitinib twice daily.

Of note for this clone: Its antigen remains unknown.

Overall study results and limits: For lesional scalp, especially alopecia totalis/universalis, clonality was higher than in normal scalp. Between patients, shared TCR sequences were less clear than in mice. This was possibly due in part to HLA diversity in the patient population.

RNA, once extracted, was reverse transcribed into cDNA for use as the sequencing template. Sequenced by immunoSEQ multiplex PCR; TCRdb stores in-frame clones only, minus some. Of over 120,000 clones in the sample, approximately 51% were seen once. This TCR came from a human donor with alopecia areata. The sample consisted of CD4+ T cells sorted from blood, taken at week 0.

The CDR3 DNA reads as TGCGCCAGCCGGGGGGTATCGGACACTGAAGCTTTCTTT. It is translated as CASRGVSDTEAFF. V and J are TRBV5-1 and TRBJ1-1; D is possibly TRBD1 (5 bases). Germline CDR1 and CDR2: SGHRS and YFSETQ. The V end was cut by 7 bases, the J end by 3 bases, with 13 bases between. The CDR3 has 13 residues. Filled out from reference TRBV5-1 and TRBJ1-1, the complete variable domain reads KAGVTQTPRYLIKTRGQQVTLSCSPISGHRSVSWYQQTPGQGLQFLFEYFSETQRNKGNFPGRFSGRQFSNSRSEMNVSTLELGDSALYLCASRGVSDTEAFFGQGTRLTVV.